These 18 T cell receptor beta chains were all obtained from the same sample, sequenced in a study of cytomegalovirus exposure and HLA in healthy donors. Produced via immunoSEQ multiplex PCR; TCRdb's table is partial and in-frame only. The data show 100,000 to 150,000 clones, roughly 90% seen once. The sample consisted of PBMCs. These receptors originate from a woman aged 18 to 35 in good health and CMV-seronegative.

The chain recombines TRBV7-2 with TRBJ2-3; D remains ambiguous. Germline V gene lookup returns CDR1 SGHTA and CDR2 FQGNSA. The CDR3 spans 14 residues. V gave up 5 bases and J gave up 5 bases, with 14 bases separating them. The CDR3 nucleotides read TGTGCCAGCAGCCCTGCTTCCGGTGGAGATACGCAGTATTTT. This translates into CASSPASGGDTQYF.

This clone turned up a few times. The chain links TRBV30 to TRBJ2-2, with a possible D match to TRBD1 (6 bases). The germline V gene has CDR1 GTSNPN and CDR2 SVGIG (reference sequence). V was clipped by 3 bases and J by 1 base, with 12 bases between them. This CDR3 has 15 amino acids. CDR3 sequence (DNA): TGTGCCTGGAGATCGGACAGAATGAACACCGGGGAGCTGTTTTTT. It translates to CAWRSDRMNTGELFF.

The CDR3 loop reads CASSLAGLAGGYEQYF. CDR3 sequence (DNA): TGCGCCAGCAGCTTGGCAGGACTAGCGGGGGGATACGAGCAGTACTTC. The rearrangement joins TRBV5-1 to TRBJ2-7, with 14 positions matching TRBD2. This CDR3 has 16 residues. Germline trimming cut 0 bases from V and 4 bases from J; bases unmatched to any gene: 3. From germline, CDR1 is SGHRS and CDR2 YFSETQ.

V and J are TRBV9 and TRBJ2-3; no clear D gene. Germline CDR1 reads SGDLS; CDR2 reads YYNGEE. This CDR3 contains 14 residues. V lost 4 bases to trimming and J lost 4 bases, with 13 bases between them. CDR3 DNA sequence: TGTGCCAGCAGCCCCTTTCTTATGTCAGATACGCAGTATTTT. This sequence encodes CASSPFLMSDTQYF. Complete variable domain (other parts from reference TRBV9 and TRBJ2-3): DSGVTQTPKHLITATGQRVTLRCSPRSGDLSVYWYQQSLDQGLQFLIQYYNGEERAKGNILERFSAQQFPDLHSELNLSSLELGDSALYFCASSPFLMSDTQYFGPGTRLTVL.

V gene TRBV9 combines with J gene TRBJ1-2; no definite D call. V lost 0 bases and J lost 6, with 3 bases in between. CDR1 is SGDLS and CDR2 is YYNGEE in the germline V gene. The CDR3 runs to 11 residues. The CDR3 region is CASSVVDGYTF. CDR3 bases: TGTGCCAGCAGCGTAGTCGATGGCTACACCTTC. Drawing the rest from reference TRBV9 and TRBJ1-2, the complete variable domain is DSGVTQTPKHLITATGQRVTLRCSPRSGDLSVYWYQQSLDQGLQFLIQYYNGEERAKGNILERFSAQQFPDLHSELNLSSLELGDSALYFCASSVVDGYTFGSGTRLTVV.

This chain uses TRBV21-1 with TRBJ1-2; TRBD1 is the table's D call, not checked against the DNA. TRBV21-1 is flagged as a pseudogene. The CDR3 has 15 amino acids. In DNA form, the CDR3 reads TGTGCCAGCAGCAAAGGGGAACAGGGGGCTGGTGGCTACACCTTC. It yields the protein CASSKGEQGAGGYTF.

This clone was seen a handful of times. The CDR3 DNA reads as TGTGCCGGACAGGGGGTTCAGCAGCCCCAGCATTTT. Its protein is CAGQGVQQPQHF. The rearrangement uses TRBV19 and TRBJ1-5, with 10 bases matching TRBD1. There are 12 residues in the CDR3. With V trimmed by 11 bases and J by 7 bases, 5 bases remained unmatched. CDR1 is LNHDA and CDR2 is SQIVND in the germline V gene (reference sequence).

This chain connects TRBV7-9 to TRBJ2-1, with D perhaps TRBD2 (6 bases). Germline lookup yields CDR1 SEHNR and CDR2 FQNEAQ (reference sequence). V lost 7 bases and J 6 bases, leaving 19 bases between the germline ends. The CDR3 totals 15 residues. DNA for the CDR3: TGTGCCAGCACCCCCCGCGGGGTAGCTACCAATGAGCAGTTCTTC. This codes for CASTPRGVATNEQFF. Full variable domain (remainder filled in from reference TRBV7-9 and TRBJ2-1): DTGVSQNPRHKITKRGQNVTFRCDPISEHNRLYWYRQTLGQGPEFLTYFQNEAQLEKSRLLSDRFSAERPKGSFSTLEIQRTEQGDSAMYLCASTPRGVATNEQFFGPGTRLTVL.

The chain employs TRBV7-2 and TRBJ1-2, with 9 nucleotides matching TRBD1. Trimming cost V 4 bases and J 3 bases; bases outside gene matches: 0. Germline V gene lookup returns CDR1 SGHTA and CDR2 FQGNSA. The CDR3 is 13 amino acids. CDR3 sequence (DNA): TGTGCCAGCAGCTGGGACAGGGACTATGGCTACACCTTC. Translating gives CASSWDRDYGYTF.

The V call is TRBV5-4, the J call TRBJ2-1; 9 nucleotides agree with TRBD2. V gave up 4 bases and J gave up 6 bases; unmatched junction bases: 8. The CDR3 is 15 residues long. CDR1 and CDR2 from the germline V gene are SGHNT and YYREEE (reference sequence). In DNA, the CDR3 is TGTGCCAGCAGCCATAAACAGACTAGCGGCAATGAGCAGTTCTTC. This gives the protein CASSHKQTSGNEQFF.

The chain uses TRBV13 and TRBJ2-1; 11 bases agree with TRBD2. CDR3 length: 17 amino acids. With V trimmed by 5 bases and J by 6 bases, 12 bases remained unmatched. Looked up from germline, CDR1 is PRHDT and CDR2 is FYEKMQ (reference sequence). The CDR3 DNA is TGTGCCAGCAGCCTCAATAGGCTAGCGGGGGGCCTCAATGAGCAGTTCTTC. Its translation is CASSLNRLAGGLNEQFF.

Within the sample, this clone is medium-sized. The chain joins TRBV18 to TRBJ2-4, with TRBD2 identical over 10 bases. The V gene's germline CDR1 is KGHSH and CDR2 LQKENI. The CDR3 runs 16 residues. With 1 base clipped from V and 5 bases from J, the junction kept 5 bases outside the gene matches. The CDR3 sequence: CASSPLLAGSENIQYF. DNA for the CDR3: TGTGCCAGCTCACCACTACTAGCGGGGTCAGAAAACATTCAGTACTTC.

The V gene is TRBV2, the J gene TRBJ1-2; 7 positions agree with TRBD1. The CDR3 loop spans 14 amino acids. Germline-derived CDR1 and CDR2 are SNHLY and FYNNEI. Trimming took 6 bases from V and 2 from J; bases not matched to a gene: 6. The DNA for the CDR3 is TGTGCCAGCAGCCGGGACAGCTCCAACTATGGCTACACCTTC. Protein product: CASSRDSSNYGYTF.

This clone appeared a few times. Within the sample, other DNA sequences also encode this same CDR3. The V gene is TRBV9, the J gene TRBJ2-3, with D possibly being TRBD1 (5 bases). Germline V gene lookup returns CDR1 SGDLS and CDR2 YYNGEE. Between the trimmed V and J ends, which lost 0 bases and 1 base, there was a span of 6 bases. CDR3 size: 14 residues. CDR3 sequence reads: CASSVAGRTDTQYF. CDR3 bases: TGTGCCAGCAGCGTAGCAGGGCGCACAGATACGCAGTATTTT.

The chain has TRBV30 and TRBJ2-3; TRBD2 aligns across 11 bases. There are 17 residues in the CDR3. The germline V gene has CDR1 GTSNPN and CDR2 SVGIG (reference sequence). The V and J ends lost 2 bases and 4 bases, in that order; junction bases with no gene match: 11. The CDR3 protein is CAWSRDPGLAVSDTQYF. The CDR3 nucleotides are TGTGCCTGGAGTAGGGACCCGGGACTAGCGGTGTCAGATACGCAGTATTTT. Combining the CDR3 with reference TRBV30 and TRBJ2-3 gives the whole variable domain SQTIHQWPATLVQPVGSPLSLECTVEGTSNPNLYWYRQAAGRGLQLLFYSVGIGQISSEVPQNLSASRPQDRQFILSSKKLLLSDSGFYLCAWSRDPGLAVSDTQYFGPGTRLTVL.

This clone is a singleton in its sample. J is TRBJ1-2 and V is TRBV19, with 9 bases identical to TRBD1. V shed 1 base and J 8 bases; nucleotides not matched to a gene: 2. The CDR3 totals 13 residues. Germline V CDR1 and CDR2: LNHDA, SQIVND (reference sequence). The CDR3 loop reads CASSIGTGDGYTF. CDR3 DNA: TGTGCCAGTAGTATAGGGACAGGGGACGGCTACACCTTC.

V is TRBV29-1 and J is TRBJ2-7; 13 nucleotides line up with TRBD2. CDR1 is SQVTM, CDR2 ANQGSEA, per germline. CDR3 length: 14 residues. V shed 6 bases and J 7 bases; nucleotides not matched to a gene: 9. The CDR3 sequence: CSVAGTSGKGEQYF. For the CDR3, the DNA is TGCAGCGTCGCCGGGACTAGCGGGAAGGGGGAGCAGTACTTC.

The chain is built from TRBV12-5 and TRBJ1-1; weak D call: TRBD1 (6 bases). Germline V gene lookup returns CDR1 LGHNT and CDR2 FRNRAP. V dropped 3 bases and J dropped 1 base, with 18 bases sitting between them. CDR3 length equals 17 residues. The CDR3 region is CASGFLVEQGQNTEAFF. Here the CDR3 DNA reads TGTGCTAGTGGTTTTCTAGTCGAACAGGGACAGAACACTGAAGCTTTCTTT.